Presented here are 20 T cell receptor beta chains from one specimen sequenced in a study of blood T cell repertoires in COVID-19. Sequenced by immunoSEQ multiplex PCR; TCRdb stores in-frame clones only, minus some. The table includes under 200,000 clones, under 90% detected once. Sequenced: PBMCs or T cells enriched from blood (not recorded which). The receptors shown here come from a man aged 55 to 70 who had recovered from COVID-19.

This clone was observed a few times. This chain uses TRBV7-3 with TRBJ2-2; 15 nucleotides match TRBD2. CDR1 is SGHTA and CDR2 is FQGTGA in the germline V gene. The CDR3 is 18 amino acids. With V trimmed by 5 bases and J by 3 bases, 7 bases remained unmatched. Here the CDR3 reads CASSAGLAGGYDTGELFF. CDR3 sequence (DNA): TGTGCCAGCAGCGCCGGACTAGCGGGAGGGTACGACACCGGGGAGCTGTTTTTT.

V gene TRBV19 combines with J gene TRBJ1-1, with TRBD1 identical over 7 bases. CDR3 length: 13 residues. The germline gives CDR1 LNHDA, CDR2 SQIVND (reference sequence). Losses at the gene ends were 4 bases for V and 6 bases for J; bases not matched to a gene: 5. The CDR3 is CASSTGGFAEAFF. In nucleotides, the CDR3 is TGTGCCAGTAGTACAGGGGGGTTCGCTGAAGCTTTCTTT.

This clone was counted once. V usage is TRBV5-6 and J usage is TRBJ2-2; tentative D call: TRBD2 (6 bases). CDR3 length equals 15 residues. V was pared by 4 bases and J by 6 bases, with 16 bases between. The V gene's germline CDR1 is SGHDT and CDR2 YYEEEE. The CDR3 loop reads CASSPLDGGPGELFF. CDR3 in DNA: TGTGCCAGCAGCCCCCTGGACGGGGGACCCGGGGAGCTGTTTTTT.

This clone was seen a few times. V gene TRBV29-1 combines with J gene TRBJ2-7; TRBD2 matches 7 bases. CDR1 is SQVTM and CDR2 is ANQGSEA in the germline V gene. CDR3 length: 13 residues. The trim removed 4 bases at V and 7 bases at J, leaving 10 bases unmatched. CDR3 in amino acids: CSVATSPRGEQYF. CDR3 bases: TGCAGCGTTGCGACTAGCCCGAGAGGGGAGCAGTACTTC.

V gene TRBV29-1 combines with J gene TRBJ1-5; no reliable D call. Germline-derived CDR1 and CDR2 are SQVTM and ANQGSEA. V lost 2 bases to trimming and J lost 0 bases, with 8 bases between them. CDR3 length: 14 amino acids. The CDR3 DNA reads as TGCAGCGTTGAATTAGCAACTAGCAATCAGCCCCAGCATTTT. It encodes CSVELATSNQPQHF.

The genes are TRBV24-1 and TRBJ2-2; a possible D gene is TRBD1 (5 bases). The CDR3 consists of 18 residues. The germline V and J ends were trimmed by 4 bases and 0 bases, with 17 bases remaining between them. Germline CDR1 KGHDR, CDR2 SFDVKD. The CDR3 DNA sequence: TGTGCCACCAGTGAACCGACAGTAGAACTTTCGAACACCGGGGAGCTGTTTTTT. The encoded protein is CATSEPTVELSNTGELFF.

The chain has TRBV27 and TRBJ1-3; unclear D gene. In germline, CDR1 is MNHEY, CDR2 SMNVEV (reference sequence). Trimming took 9 bases from V and 0 from J, leaving 12 bases between them. This CDR3 region has 14 residues. This chain's CDR3 is CASHGLNSGNTIYF. CDR3 sequence (DNA): TGTGCCAGTCATGGACTAAACTCTGGAAACACCATATATTTT.

This sequence joins TRBV28 and TRBJ2-5; 7 nucleotides match TRBD1. The CDR3 is made up of 15 amino acids. Trimming at V came to 1 base and at J to 5 bases, leaving 7 bases not matched to a gene. The germline V gene has CDR1 MDHEN and CDR2 SYDVKM. This chain's CDR3 is CASSLSGGVTETQYF. The DNA of the CDR3 is TGTGCCAGCAGTTTATCAGGGGGTGTTACGGAGACCCAGTACTTC.

This chain connects TRBV7-2 to TRBJ1-3; D unresolved. This CDR3 region has 14 residues. V lost 3 bases to trimming and J lost 3 bases, with 9 bases between them. The germline V gene encodes CDR1 SGHTA and CDR2 FQGNSA. The CDR3 region is CASSLSGVGNTIYF. The CDR3 region has the DNA TGTGCCAGCAGCTTGAGCGGGGTTGGAAACACCATATATTTT.

V and J are TRBV2 and TRBJ2-1; 12 bases fit TRBD2. Germline assignment: CDR1 SNHLY and CDR2 FYNNEI. The CDR3 length is 15 residues. Germline trimming cut 9 bases from V and 2 bases from J; bases unmatched to any gene: 5. The CDR3 DNA reads TGTGCCAGAACTTGGACTAGCGGGACCTACAATGAGCAGTTCTTC. It encodes CARTWTSGTYNEQFF.

The J gene is TRBJ2-5, the V gene TRBV2, with 8 bases aligning to TRBD2. V lost 3 bases to trimming and J lost 1 base; unmatched junction nucleotides: 4. The germline V gene has CDR1 SNHLY and CDR2 FYNNEI. There are 15 residues in the CDR3. The CDR3 sequence is CASSDPLAGQETQYF. DNA for the CDR3: TGTGCCAGCAGTGATCCTCTAGCGGGCCAAGAGACCCAGTACTTC.

The chain employs TRBV4-1 and TRBJ1-6; 7 bases are a match to TRBD1. After removal of 4 bases from V and 2 bases from J, the junction contained 2 bases not matched to a gene. Per germline, CDR1 MGHRA and CDR2 YSYEKL. This CDR3 comprises 15 residues. The CDR3 coding sequence is TGCGCCAGCAGCCGAGACAGGGCCTATAATTCACCCCTCCACTTT. This translates into CASSRDRAYNSPLHF.

The genes are TRBV19 and TRBJ2-2; the match to TRBD1 covers 7 bases. This CDR3 has 14 amino acids. Germline trimming cut 3 bases from V and 5 bases from J; bases unmatched to any gene: 3. CDR1 is LNHDA, CDR2 SQIVND, per germline (reference sequence). The CDR3 DNA follows: TGTGCCAGTAGTATGGGGACAGAGACCGGGGAGCTGTTTTTT. Translating gives CASSMGTETGELFF.

The chain links TRBV5-6 to TRBJ2-5; D gene unclear. CDR1 SGHDT and CDR2 YYEEEE come from the germline V gene. V gave up 0 bases and J gave up 5 bases, with 8 bases separating them. CDR3 length equals 13 residues. CDR3 loop: CASSLAGWETQYF. CDR3 sequence (DNA): TGTGCCAGCAGCTTGGCAGGATGGGAGACCCAGTACTTC.

J is TRBJ2-5 and V is TRBV29-1; D is ambiguous. This CDR3 is built from 11 residues. Germline assignment: CDR1 SQVTM and CDR2 ANQGSEA. V was cut by 5 bases and J by 7 bases, with 11 bases left in between. The CDR3 loop is CSVWLAPTQYF. The CDR3 DNA is TGCAGCGTTTGGTTGGCTCCGACCCAGTACTTC.

The CDR3 DNA reads TGTGCCAGCAGCCTAGCGGGGGGGTTATCCTACGAGCAGTACTTC. It translates to CASSLAGGLSYEQYF. The rearrangement links TRBV6-5 to TRBJ2-7, with 12 bases fitting TRBD2. Unmatched junction bases numbered 4, after V lost 6 bases and J lost 1 base. Germline CDR1 is MNHEY and CDR2 is SVGAGI. This CDR3 comprises 15 residues.

There are a few counts of this clone. CDR3 amino acids: CASSPRRSLGNYGYTF. The DNA for the CDR3 is TGTGCCAGCAGCCCGAGGAGGTCTTTAGGGAACTATGGCTACACCTTC. The chain is built from TRBV5-8 and TRBJ1-2; D unresolved. The V end lost 4 bases, the J end lost 2 bases, and 18 bases lay between the germline ends. Germline V gene sequence: CDR1 SGHTS, CDR2 YDEGEE. This CDR3 contains 16 residues.

This chain links TRBV2 with TRBJ2-1; possibly TRBD2 for D (5 bases). The CDR3 has 13 amino acids. Germline V CDR1 and CDR2: SNHLY, FYNNEI. Trimming pared 1 base from V and 7 bases from J, leaving 8 bases between. DNA for the CDR3: TGTGCCAGCAGTGAAGGAGGGTTTAATGAGCAGTTCTTC. As protein: CASSEGGFNEQFF.

The genes are TRBV5-1 and TRBJ2-3, with 9 bases fitting TRBD2. Germline V lookup: CDR1 SGHRS, CDR2 YFSETQ. This CDR3 contains 15 residues. V was clipped by 3 bases and J by 4 bases; unmatched bases: 6. The CDR3 coding sequence is TGCGCCAGCAGCTGGCGGGGGGGTGAGTCAGATACGCAGTATTTT. Residues: CASSWRGGESDTQYF. The full variable domain, completed using reference TRBV5-1 and TRBJ2-3, is KAGVTQTPRYLIKTRGQQVTLSCSPISGHRSVSWYQQTPGQGLQFLFEYFSETQRNKGNFPGRFSGRQFSNSRSEMNVSTLELGDSALYLCASSWRGGESDTQYFGPGTRLTVL.

This sequence joins TRBV6-5 and TRBJ2-1; TRBD2 might be the D (6 bases). CDR1 is MNHEY and CDR2 is SVGAGI in the germline V gene. V was shortened by 0 bases and J by 9 bases, with 15 bases between the two germline ends. CDR3 length: 15 residues. Written as DNA, the CDR3 is TGTGCCAGCAGTTACTCTTCCTTGGGAGCGGGTGAGCAGTTCTTC. This sequence encodes CASSYSSLGAGEQFF.